This T cell receptor (beta chain) comes out of a study of identical twins. Each CDR3 protein is one row after TCRdb ran MiXCR on the 5' RACE reads. The sample lists about 890,000 distinct CDR3 sequences; 9% to 15% were seen once. The CDR3 is made up of 13 amino acids. The V and J ends lost 5 bases and 2 bases, in that order; junction bases with no gene match: 6. Germline-derived CDR1 and CDR2 are DFQATT and SNEGSKA (reference sequence). Study-wide results and limits: The study found weaker excess twin sharing in beta out-of-frame sequences.

This clonotype occurred a few times. Its antigen is not known. These data were also reused for a study on yellow fever vaccine responses in identical twins.

Input material: PBMCs. The chain uses TRBV20-1 and TRBJ2-7; 7 bases are a match to TRBD1. The TCR originated in a woman younger than 30 in good health. The CDR3: CSALGQTPYEQYF. The CDR3 DNA is TGCAGTGCTTTGGGACAGACCCCCTACGAGCAGTACTTC.